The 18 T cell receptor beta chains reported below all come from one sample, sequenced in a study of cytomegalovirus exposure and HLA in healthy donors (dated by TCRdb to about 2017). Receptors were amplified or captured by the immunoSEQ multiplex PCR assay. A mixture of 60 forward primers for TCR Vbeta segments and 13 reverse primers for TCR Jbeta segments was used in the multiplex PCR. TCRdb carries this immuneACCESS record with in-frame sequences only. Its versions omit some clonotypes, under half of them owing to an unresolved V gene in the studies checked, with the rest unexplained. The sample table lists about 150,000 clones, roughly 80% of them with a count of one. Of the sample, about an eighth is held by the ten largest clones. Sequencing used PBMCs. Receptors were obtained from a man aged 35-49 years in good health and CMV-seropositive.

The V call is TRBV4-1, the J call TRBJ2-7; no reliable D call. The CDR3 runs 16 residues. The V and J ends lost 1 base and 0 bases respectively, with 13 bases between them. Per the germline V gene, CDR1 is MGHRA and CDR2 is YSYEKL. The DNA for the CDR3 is TGCGCCAGCAGCCAAGCGCTTGTGGGCCGCTCCTACGAGCAGTACTTC. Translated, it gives CASSQALVGRSYEQYF.

The CDR3 region is CASSESKGAESEAFF. The CDR3 nucleotides are TGCGCCAGCAGTGAGTCGAAGGGGGCGGAATCTGAAGCTTTCTTT. The chain has TRBV10-1 and TRBJ1-1; 7 positions match TRBD1. With V trimmed by 0 bases and J by 6 bases, 7 bases remained unmatched. The CDR3 is 15 amino acids. Germline values: CDR1 WNHNN, CDR2 SYGVQD (reference sequence).

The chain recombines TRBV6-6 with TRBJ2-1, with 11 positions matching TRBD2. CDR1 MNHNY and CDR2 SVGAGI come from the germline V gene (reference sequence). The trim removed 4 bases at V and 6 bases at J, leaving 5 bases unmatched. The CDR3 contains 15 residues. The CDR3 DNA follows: TGTGCCAGCAGTTCTACTAGCGGGAGATCCAATGAGCAGTTCTTC. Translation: CASSSTSGRSNEQFF.

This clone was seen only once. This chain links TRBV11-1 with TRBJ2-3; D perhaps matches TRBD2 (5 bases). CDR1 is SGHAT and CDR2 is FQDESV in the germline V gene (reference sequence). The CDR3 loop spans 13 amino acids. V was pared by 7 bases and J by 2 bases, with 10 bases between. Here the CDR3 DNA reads TGTGCCAGCACCCGGGAAGACACAGATACGCAGTATTTT. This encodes CASTREDTDTQYF. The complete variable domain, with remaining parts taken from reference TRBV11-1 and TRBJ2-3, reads EAEVAQSPRYKITEKSQAVAFWCDPISGHATLYWYRQILGQGPELLVQFQDESVVDDSQLPKDRFSAERLKGVDSTLKIQPAELGDSAMYLCASTREDTDTQYFGPGTRLTVL.

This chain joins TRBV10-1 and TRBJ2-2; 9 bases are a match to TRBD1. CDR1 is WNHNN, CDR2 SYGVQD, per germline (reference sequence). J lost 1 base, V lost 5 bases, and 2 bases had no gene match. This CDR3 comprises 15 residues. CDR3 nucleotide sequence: TGCGCCAGCAGTACGGGACAGGGGAACACCGGGGAGCTGTTTTTT. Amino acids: CASSTGQGNTGELFF.

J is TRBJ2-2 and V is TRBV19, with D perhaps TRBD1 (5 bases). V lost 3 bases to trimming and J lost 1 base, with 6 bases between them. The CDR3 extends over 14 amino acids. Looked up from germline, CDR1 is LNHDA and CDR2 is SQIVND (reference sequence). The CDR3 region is CASSIGQNTGELFF. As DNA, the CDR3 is TGTGCCAGTAGTATCGGACAGAACACCGGGGAGCTGTTTTTT.

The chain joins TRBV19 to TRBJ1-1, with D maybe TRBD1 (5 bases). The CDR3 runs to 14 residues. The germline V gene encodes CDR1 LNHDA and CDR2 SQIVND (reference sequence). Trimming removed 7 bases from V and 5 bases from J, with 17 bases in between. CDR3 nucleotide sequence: TGTGCCAGTATTTACGGGGGGTCTGGGACTGAAGCTTTCTTT. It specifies CASIYGGSGTEAFF.

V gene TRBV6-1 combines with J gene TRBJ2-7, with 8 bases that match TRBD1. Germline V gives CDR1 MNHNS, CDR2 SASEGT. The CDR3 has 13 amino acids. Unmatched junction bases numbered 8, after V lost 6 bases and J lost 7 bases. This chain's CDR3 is CASSALYRGEQYF. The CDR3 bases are TGTGCCAGCAGCGCACTATACAGGGGGGAGCAGTACTTC.

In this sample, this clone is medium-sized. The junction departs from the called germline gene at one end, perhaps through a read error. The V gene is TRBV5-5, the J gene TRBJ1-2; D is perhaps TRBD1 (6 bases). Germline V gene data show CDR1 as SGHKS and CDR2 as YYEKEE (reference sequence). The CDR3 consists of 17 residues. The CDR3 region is CASSQDLFRGHPYGYTF. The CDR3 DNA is TGCGCCAGCAGCCAAGATCTATTCAGGGGACACCCCTATGGCTACACCTTC.

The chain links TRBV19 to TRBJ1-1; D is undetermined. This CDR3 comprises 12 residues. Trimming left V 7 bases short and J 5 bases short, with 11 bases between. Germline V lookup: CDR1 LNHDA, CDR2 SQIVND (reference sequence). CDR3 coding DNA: TGTGCCAGTAAATCCTCGGAGACTGAAGCTTTCTTT. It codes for CASKSSETEAFF. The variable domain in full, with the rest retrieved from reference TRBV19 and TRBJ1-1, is DGGITQSPKYLFRKEGQNVTLSCEQNLNHDAMYWYRQDPGQGLRLIYYSQIVNDFQKGDIAEGYSVSREKKESFPLTVTSAQKNPTAFYLCASKSSETEAFFGQGTRLTVV.

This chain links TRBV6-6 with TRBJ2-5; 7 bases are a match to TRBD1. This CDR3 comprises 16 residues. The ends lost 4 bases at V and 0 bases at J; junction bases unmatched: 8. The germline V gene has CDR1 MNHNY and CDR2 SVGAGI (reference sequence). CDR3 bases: TGTGCCAGCAGTTCCCGGGACAGCAAAGACCAAGAGACCCAGTACTTC. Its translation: CASSSRDSKDQETQYF.

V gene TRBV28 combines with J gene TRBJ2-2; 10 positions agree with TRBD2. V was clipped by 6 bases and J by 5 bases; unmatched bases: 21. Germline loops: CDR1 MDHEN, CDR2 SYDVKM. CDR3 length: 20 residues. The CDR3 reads CASREWRTYSSGSGTGELFF. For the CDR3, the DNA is TGTGCCAGCAGGGAGTGGAGAACCTACTCTAGCGGGAGCGGAACCGGGGAGCTGTTTTTT.

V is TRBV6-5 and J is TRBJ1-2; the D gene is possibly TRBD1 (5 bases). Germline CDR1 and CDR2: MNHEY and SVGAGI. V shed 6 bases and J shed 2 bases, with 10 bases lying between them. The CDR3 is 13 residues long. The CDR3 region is CASRLDRNYGYTF. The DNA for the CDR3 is TGTGCCAGCAGACTTGACAGAAACTATGGCTACACCTTC.

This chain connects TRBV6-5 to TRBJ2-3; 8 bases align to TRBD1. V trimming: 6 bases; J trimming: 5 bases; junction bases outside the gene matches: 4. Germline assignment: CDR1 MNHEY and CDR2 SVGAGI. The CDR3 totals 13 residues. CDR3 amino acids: CASRAGTGDTQYF. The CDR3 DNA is TGTGCCAGCAGGGCCGGGACAGGAGATACGCAGTATTTT.

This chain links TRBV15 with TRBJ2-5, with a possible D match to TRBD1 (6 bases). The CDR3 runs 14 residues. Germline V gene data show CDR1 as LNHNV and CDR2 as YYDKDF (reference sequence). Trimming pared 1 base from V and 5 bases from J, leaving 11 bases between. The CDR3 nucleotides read TGTGCCACCAGCAGAGCGGGACATCCGGAGACCCAGTACTTC. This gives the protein CATSRAGHPETQYF.

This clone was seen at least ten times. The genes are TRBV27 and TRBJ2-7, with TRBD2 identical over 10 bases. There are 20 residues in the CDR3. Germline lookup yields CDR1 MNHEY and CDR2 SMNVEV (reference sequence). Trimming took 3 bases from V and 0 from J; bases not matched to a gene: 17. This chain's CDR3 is CASSFGGRLAGARTSYEQYF. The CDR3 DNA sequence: TGTGCCAGCAGTTTTGGTGGAAGGCTAGCGGGAGCCAGGACCTCCTACGAGCAGTACTTC.

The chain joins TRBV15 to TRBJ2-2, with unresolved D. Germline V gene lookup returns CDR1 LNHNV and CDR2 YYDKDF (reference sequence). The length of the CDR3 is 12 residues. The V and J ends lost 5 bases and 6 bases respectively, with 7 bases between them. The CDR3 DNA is TGTGCCACCAGCCTTGACTCCGGGGAGCTGTTTTTT. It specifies CATSLDSGELFF.

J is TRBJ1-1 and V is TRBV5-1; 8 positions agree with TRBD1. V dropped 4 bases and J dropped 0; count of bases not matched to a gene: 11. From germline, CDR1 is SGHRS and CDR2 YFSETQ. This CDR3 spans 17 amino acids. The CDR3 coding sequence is TGCGCCAGCAGCCCGACCCGGGACAGGCACATGAACACTGAAGCTTTCTTT. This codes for CASSPTRDRHMNTEAFF.